This is a list of T cell receptor beta chains from one sample in a study of T cell responses to AZD1222 COVID-19 vaccine. Method: immunoSEQ multiplex PCR; TCRdb's copy keeps in-frame clones and lacks some. The sample gives about 110,000 clones, approximately 87% of which show up once; less than 4.5% is in the top ten. Sequencing used peripheral blood, obtained 28 days after the second AZD1222 dose. All receptors come from an adult who received the AZD1222 COVID-19 vaccine. CDR3s include the opening cysteine and the closing phenylalanine or tryptophan. Fields, in order: clone size, V gene, J gene, D gene, CDR3 protein, CDR3 DNA. The D gene is left open where the match is weak. The listing skips clone size in some rows; elsewhere it reads once, few, many or a size class.

NA	TRBV2	TRBJ1-2	NA	CASSAREGYGYTF	TGTGCCAGCAGTGCGAGGGAAGGCTATGGCTACACCTTC
NA	TRBV5-5	TRBJ1-1	TRBD1	CASSWTGRNTEAFF	TGTGCCAGCAGCTGGACAGGGCGGAACACTGAAGCTTTCTTT
once	TRBV10-3	TRBJ2-1	TRBD2	CAIRTGLAGGNNEQFF	TGTGCCATCAGGACGGGACTAGCGGGGGGTAACAATGAGCAGTTCTTC
NA	TRBV6-5	TRBJ2-7	NA	CASSSQGTPYEQYF	TGTGCCAGCAGTTCTCAGGGGACCCCCTACGAGCAGTACTTC
NA	TRBV30	TRBJ2-2	TRBD2	CAWSVGGGPPGELFF	TGTGCCTGGAGTGTTGGGGGAGGGCCCCCCGGGGAGCTGTTTTTT
NA	TRBV7-2	TRBJ1-4	NA	CASSLAGKKLFF	TGTGCCAGCAGCTTAGCCGGGAAAAAACTGTTTTTT
NA	TRBV24-1	TRBJ2-1	NA	CATSGVTDSHNEQFF	TGTGCCACCTCTGGAGTAACAGACTCCCACAATGAGCAGTTCTTC
NA	TRBV5-1	TRBJ2-3	TRBD2	CASSLEGSSGTSTDTQYF	TGCGCCAGCAGCTTGGAGGGGTCTAGCGGGACAAGCACAGATACGCAGTATTTT
NA	TRBV5-6	TRBJ1-3	TRBD1	CASNLGQGGNTIYF	TGTGCCAGCAACCTGGGACAGGGGGGAAACACCATATATTTT
NA	TRBV24-1	TRBJ2-7	NA	CATSDSWGPHGNEQYF	TGTGCCACCAGTGATTCGTGGGGGCCCCACGGAAACGAGCAGTACTTC
few	TRBV27	TRBJ2-7	NA	CASSLVQGKYEQYF	TGTGCCAGCAGTTTAGTGCAGGGGAAGTACGAGCAGTACTTC
once	TRBV7-3	TRBJ2-1	NA	CASSFGAGGSYNEQFF	TGTGCCAGCAGCTTCGGAGCCGGCGGATCCTACAATGAGCAGTTCTTC
NA	TRBV7-3	TRBJ1-1	TRBD1	CASSLIRGENTEAFF	TGTGCCAGCAGCTTGATCAGGGGGGAGAACACTGAAGCTTTCTTT
NA	TRBV3-1/TRBV3-2	TRBJ1-5	NA	CASSLDAGSNQPQHF	TGTGCCAGCAGCCTAGATGCCGGTAGCAATCAGCCCCAGCATTTT
NA	TRBV27	TRBJ2-2	NA	CASSFRGNTGELFF	TGTGCCAGCAGTTTCCGAGGGAACACCGGGGAGCTGTTTTTT
once	TRBV10-3	TRBJ1-6	TRBD1	CAIRSQGALSNSPLHF	TGTGCCATCAGATCTCAGGGGGCTTTAAGTAATTCACCCCTCCACTTT
NA	TRBV9	TRBJ1-2	NA	CASSAFTRGQANYGYTF	TGTGCCAGCAGCGCCTTTACGAGGGGCCAAGCTAACTATGGCTACACCTTC
NA	TRBV6-5	TRBJ1-1	NA	CASRNREDPEAFF	TGTGCCAGCAGAAACAGGGAAGATCCTGAAGCTTTCTTT
NA	TRBV12-2	TRBJ2-7	NA	CASRLRRTGPGEKYEQYF	TGTGCAAGTCGCTTACGAAGGACAGGGCCAGGTGAGAAGTACGAGCAGTACTTC
once	TRBV7-2	TRBJ2-3	NA	CASSAGTGFRTDTQYF	TGTGCCAGCAGCGCGGGGACGGGGTTTAGGACAGATACGCAGTATTTT
NA	TRBV9	TRBJ1-1	NA	CASSVDAGDTEAFF	TGTGCCAGCAGCGTAGACGCGGGCGACACTGAAGCTTTCTTT
NA	TRBV5-1	TRBJ2-1	TRBD2	CASSLGLAGFRTDEQFF	TGCGCCAGCAGCTTGGGGCTAGCGGGATTTAGGACGGATGAGCAGTTCTTC
NA	TRBV2	TRBJ1-5	NA	CASSEVGRGVSNQPQHF	TGTGCCAGCAGTGAAGTCGGCAGGGGTGTTAGCAATCAGCCCCAGCATTTT
NA	TRBV6-5	TRBJ2-2	NA	CASSYGGRFTGELFF	TGTGCCAGCAGTTACGGTGGCCGTTTCACCGGGGAGCTGTTTTTT
NA	TRBV2	TRBJ2-2	TRBD2	CAGSLREGPGELFF	TGTGCCGGATCCTTGCGGGAGGGCCCCGGGGAGCTGTTTTTT
few	TRBV24-1	TRBJ1-2	TRBD1	CATSGDRFGYTF	TGTGCCACCAGTGGGGACAGGTTTGGCTACACCTTC